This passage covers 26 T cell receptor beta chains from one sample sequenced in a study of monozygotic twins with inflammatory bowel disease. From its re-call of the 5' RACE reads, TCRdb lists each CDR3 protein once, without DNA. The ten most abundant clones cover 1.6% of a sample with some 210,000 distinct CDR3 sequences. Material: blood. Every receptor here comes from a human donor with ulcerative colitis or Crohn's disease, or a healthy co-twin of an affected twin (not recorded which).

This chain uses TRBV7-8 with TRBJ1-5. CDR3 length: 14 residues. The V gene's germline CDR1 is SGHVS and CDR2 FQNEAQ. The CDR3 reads CASSLAEGHQPQHF.

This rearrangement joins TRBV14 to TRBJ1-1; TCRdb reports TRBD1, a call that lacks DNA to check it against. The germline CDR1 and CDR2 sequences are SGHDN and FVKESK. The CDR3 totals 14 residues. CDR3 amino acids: CASSFPGTKTEAFF.

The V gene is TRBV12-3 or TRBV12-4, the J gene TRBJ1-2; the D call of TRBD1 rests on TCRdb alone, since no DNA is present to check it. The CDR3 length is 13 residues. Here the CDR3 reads CASSSPPLYGYTF.

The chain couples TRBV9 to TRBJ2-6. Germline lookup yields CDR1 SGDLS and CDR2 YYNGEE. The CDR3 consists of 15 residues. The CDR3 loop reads CASSVASAGANVLTF.

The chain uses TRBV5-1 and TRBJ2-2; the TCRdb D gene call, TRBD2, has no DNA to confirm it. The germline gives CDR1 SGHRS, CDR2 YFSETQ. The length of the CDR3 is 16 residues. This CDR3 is CASSFLAGSYTGELFF. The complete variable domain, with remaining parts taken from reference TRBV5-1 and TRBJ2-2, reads KAGVTQTPRYLIKTRGQQVTLSCSPISGHRSVSWYQQTPGQGLQFLFEYFSETQRNKGNFPGRFSGRQFSNSRSEMNVSTLELGDSALYLCASSFLAGSYTGELFFGEGSRLTVL.

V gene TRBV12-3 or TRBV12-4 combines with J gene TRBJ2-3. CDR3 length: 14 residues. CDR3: CASSFSEGADTQYF.

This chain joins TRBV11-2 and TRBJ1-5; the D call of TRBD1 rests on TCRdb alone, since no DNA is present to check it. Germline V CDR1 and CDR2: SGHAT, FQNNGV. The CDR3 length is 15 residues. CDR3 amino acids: CASSLVAGRNQPQHF.

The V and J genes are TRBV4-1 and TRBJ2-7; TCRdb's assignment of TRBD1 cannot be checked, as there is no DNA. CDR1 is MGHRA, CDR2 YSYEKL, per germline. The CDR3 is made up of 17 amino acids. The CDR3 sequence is CASSQTDLGTGAYEQYF.

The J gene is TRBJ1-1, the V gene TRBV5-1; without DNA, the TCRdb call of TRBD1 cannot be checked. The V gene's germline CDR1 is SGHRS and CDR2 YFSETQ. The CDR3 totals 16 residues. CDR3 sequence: CASSGTRQGWGTEAFF.

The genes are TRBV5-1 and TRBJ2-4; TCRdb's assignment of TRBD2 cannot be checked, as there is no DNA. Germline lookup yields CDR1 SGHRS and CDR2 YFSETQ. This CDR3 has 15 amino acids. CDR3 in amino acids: CASSLREGQSDIQYF.

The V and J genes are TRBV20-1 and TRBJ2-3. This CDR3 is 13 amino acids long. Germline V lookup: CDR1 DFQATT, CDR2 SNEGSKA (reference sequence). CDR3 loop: CSATGSSTDTQYF.

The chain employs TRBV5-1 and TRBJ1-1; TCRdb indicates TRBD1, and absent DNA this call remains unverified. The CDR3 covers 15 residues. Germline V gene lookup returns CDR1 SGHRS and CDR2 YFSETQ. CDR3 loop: CASSPHEGANTEAFF. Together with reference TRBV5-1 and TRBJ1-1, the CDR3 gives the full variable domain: KAGVTQTPRYLIKTRGQQVTLSCSPISGHRSVSWYQQTPGQGLQFLFEYFSETQRNKGNFPGRFSGRQFSNSRSEMNVSTLELGDSALYLCASSPHEGANTEAFFGQGTRLTVV.

The CDR3 protein is CASSPNQETQYF. The chain is built from TRBV5-1 and TRBJ2-5. The germline V gene encodes CDR1 SGHRS and CDR2 YFSETQ. The CDR3 has 12 residues.

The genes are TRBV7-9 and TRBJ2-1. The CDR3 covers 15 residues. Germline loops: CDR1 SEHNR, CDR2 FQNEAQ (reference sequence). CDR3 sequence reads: CASSLRGISYNEQFF.

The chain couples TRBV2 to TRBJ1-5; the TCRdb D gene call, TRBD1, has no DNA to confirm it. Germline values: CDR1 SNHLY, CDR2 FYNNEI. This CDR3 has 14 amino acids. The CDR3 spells CASRQGNSNQPQHF.

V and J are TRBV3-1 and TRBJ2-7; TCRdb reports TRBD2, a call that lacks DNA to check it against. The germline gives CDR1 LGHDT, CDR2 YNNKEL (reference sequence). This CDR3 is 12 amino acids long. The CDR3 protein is CASSQARREQYF.

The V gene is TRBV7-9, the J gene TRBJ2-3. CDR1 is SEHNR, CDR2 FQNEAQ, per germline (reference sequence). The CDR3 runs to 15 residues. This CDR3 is CASSSRGQITDTQYF.

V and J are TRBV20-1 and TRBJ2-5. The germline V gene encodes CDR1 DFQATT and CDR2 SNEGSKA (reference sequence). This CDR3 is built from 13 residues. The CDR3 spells CSATVESKETQYF.

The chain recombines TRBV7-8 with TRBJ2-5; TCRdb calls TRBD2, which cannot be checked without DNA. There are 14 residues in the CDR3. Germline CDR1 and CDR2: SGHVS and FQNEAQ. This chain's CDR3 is CASSLGGLVETQYF.

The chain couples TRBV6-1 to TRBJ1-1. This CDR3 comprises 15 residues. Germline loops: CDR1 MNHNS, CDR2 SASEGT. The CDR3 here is CASSELGIISTEAFF.

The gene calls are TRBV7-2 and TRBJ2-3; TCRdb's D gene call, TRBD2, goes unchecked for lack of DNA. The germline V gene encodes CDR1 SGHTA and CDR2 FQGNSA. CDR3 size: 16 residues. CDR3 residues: CASSLGAGGTAYTQYF.

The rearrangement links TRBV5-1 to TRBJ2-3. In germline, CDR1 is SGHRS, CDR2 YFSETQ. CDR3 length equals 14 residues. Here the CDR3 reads CASSLDRLTDTQYF.

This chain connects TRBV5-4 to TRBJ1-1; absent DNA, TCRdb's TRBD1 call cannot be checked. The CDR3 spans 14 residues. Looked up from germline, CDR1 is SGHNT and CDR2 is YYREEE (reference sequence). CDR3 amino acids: CASSPYSGHTEAFF.

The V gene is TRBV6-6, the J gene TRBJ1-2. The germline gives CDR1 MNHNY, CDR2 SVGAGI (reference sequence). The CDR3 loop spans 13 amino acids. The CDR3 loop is CASSSGFNYGYTF.

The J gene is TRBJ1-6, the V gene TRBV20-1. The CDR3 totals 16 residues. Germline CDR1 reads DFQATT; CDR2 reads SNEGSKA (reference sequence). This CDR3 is CSARDPTGSSNSPLHF.

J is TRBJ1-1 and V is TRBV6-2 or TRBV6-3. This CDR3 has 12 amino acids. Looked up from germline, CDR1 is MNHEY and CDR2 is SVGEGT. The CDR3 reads CASSYWDTEAFF.